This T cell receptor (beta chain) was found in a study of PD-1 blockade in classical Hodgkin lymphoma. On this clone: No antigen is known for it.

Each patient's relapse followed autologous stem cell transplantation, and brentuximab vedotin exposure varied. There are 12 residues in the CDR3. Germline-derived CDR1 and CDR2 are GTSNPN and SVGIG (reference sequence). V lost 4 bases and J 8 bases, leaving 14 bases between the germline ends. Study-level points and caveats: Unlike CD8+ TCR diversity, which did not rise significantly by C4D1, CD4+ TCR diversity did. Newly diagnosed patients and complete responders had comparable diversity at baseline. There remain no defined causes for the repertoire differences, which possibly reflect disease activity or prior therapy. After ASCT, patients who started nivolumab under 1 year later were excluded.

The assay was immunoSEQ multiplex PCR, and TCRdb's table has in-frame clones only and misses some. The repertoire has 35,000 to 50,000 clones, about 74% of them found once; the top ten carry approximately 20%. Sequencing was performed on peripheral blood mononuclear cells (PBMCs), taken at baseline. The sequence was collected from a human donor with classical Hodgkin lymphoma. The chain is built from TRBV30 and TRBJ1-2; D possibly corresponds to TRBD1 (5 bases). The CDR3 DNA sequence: TGTGCCTGGATGGGGGGGTCCTGGGGCTACACCTTC. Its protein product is CAWMGGSWGYTF.